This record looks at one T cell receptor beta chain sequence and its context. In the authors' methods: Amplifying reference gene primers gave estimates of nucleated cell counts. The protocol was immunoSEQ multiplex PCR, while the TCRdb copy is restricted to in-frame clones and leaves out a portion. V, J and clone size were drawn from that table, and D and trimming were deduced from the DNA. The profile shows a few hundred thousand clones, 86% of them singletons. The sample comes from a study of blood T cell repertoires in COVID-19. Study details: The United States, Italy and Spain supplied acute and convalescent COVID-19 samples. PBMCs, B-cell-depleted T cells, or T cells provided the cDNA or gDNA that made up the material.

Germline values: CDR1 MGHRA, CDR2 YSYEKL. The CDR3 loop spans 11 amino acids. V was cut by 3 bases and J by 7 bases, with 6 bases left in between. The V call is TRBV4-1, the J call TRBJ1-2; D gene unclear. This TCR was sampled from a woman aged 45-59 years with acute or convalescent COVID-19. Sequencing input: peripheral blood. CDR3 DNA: TGCGCCAGCAGCCACCCCGGTGGCTACACCTTC. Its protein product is CASSHPGGYTF.